This T cell receptor beta chain was documented in a study of blood T cell repertoires in COVID-19. Overall study: The study drew acute and convalescent COVID-19 samples from the United States, Italy and Spain. The analysed material was cDNA or gDNA that came from T cells, B-cell-depleted T cells, or PBMCs.

Original handling: For nucleated cells, counts were estimated from reference gene primer amplification. Assay: immunoSEQ multiplex PCR; the TCRdb copy retains only in-frame clones and omits some. The V and J calls and clone size are taken from that table; D and trimming were inferred from the DNA. The table records over 90,000 clones, almost 85% of them present only once. The sequencing input was peripheral blood. This receptor was taken from a man in his forties with active or convalescent COVID-19.

In DNA, the CDR3 is TGCGCCAGCAGCACTCGGACAGGGGGAAACACTGAAGCTTTCTTT. It is translated as CASSTRTGGNTEAFF. The rearrangement joins TRBV5-1 to TRBJ1-1; TRBD1 matches 10 bases. Germline trimming cut 4 bases from V and 2 bases from J; bases unmatched to any gene: 5. This CDR3 region has 15 residues. Germline V gene lookup returns CDR1 SGHRS and CDR2 YFSETQ.